The next 17 T cell receptor beta chains were all read from a single sample in a study of monozygotic twins with inflammatory bowel disease. TCRdb re-called the 5' RACE reads and catalogs CDR3 proteins one per entry, DNA excluded. The ten most abundant clones cover 2% to 3% of a sample with 350,000 to 500,000 distinct CDR3 sequences. The sequenced sample was blood. These receptors were taken from a human donor with ulcerative colitis or Crohn's disease, or a healthy co-twin of an affected twin (not recorded which).

The gene calls are TRBV30 and TRBJ1-2. The CDR3 runs 13 residues. In germline, CDR1 is GTSNPN, CDR2 SVGIG (reference sequence). The CDR3 here is CAWSRAGVNGYTF.

V and J are TRBV20-1 and TRBJ2-3; with no DNA, the TCRdb D assignment of TRBD2 cannot be verified. The CDR3 is made up of 12 amino acids. Per the germline V gene, CDR1 is DFQATT and CDR2 is SNEGSKA (reference sequence). CDR3: CSARGVVDTQYF.

The V call is TRBV28, the J call TRBJ2-7; TCRdb's D call of TRBD2 is untestable without DNA. Germline loops: CDR1 MDHEN, CDR2 SYDVKM. The CDR3 length is 14 residues. The CDR3 region is CASSVGSLGYEQYF.

The J gene is TRBJ1-2, the V gene TRBV5-1; the D call from TCRdb, TRBD1, cannot be confirmed without DNA. The CDR3 extends over 17 amino acids. Per germline, CDR1 SGHRS and CDR2 YFSETQ. CDR3 region: CASSLEQGAPSFYGYTF. The full variable domain, completed using reference TRBV5-1 and TRBJ1-2, is KAGVTQTPRYLIKTRGQQVTLSCSPISGHRSVSWYQQTPGQGLQFLFEYFSETQRNKGNFPGRFSGRQFSNSRSEMNVSTLELGDSALYLCASSLEQGAPSFYGYTFGSGTRLTVV.

Here the CDR3 reads CASSGDTGKRLTEAFF. This rearrangement joins TRBV6-1 to TRBJ1-1; TCRdb calls TRBD1, which cannot be checked without DNA. The CDR3 is 16 residues long. From germline, CDR1 is MNHNS and CDR2 SASEGT.

V is TRBV9 and J is TRBJ2-7; no DNA is available, so the TRBD1 call from TCRdb remains unchecked. Germline V gene lookup returns CDR1 SGDLS and CDR2 YYNGEE. This CDR3 region has 16 residues. CDR3 region: CASSVGPNPTVYEQYF.

J is TRBJ2-6 and V is TRBV27. Germline V lookup: CDR1 MNHEY, CDR2 SMNVEV (reference sequence). The CDR3 contains 15 residues. The CDR3 is CASRRQSSGANVLTF.

The rearrangement uses TRBV15 and TRBJ1-5; with no DNA, the TCRdb D assignment of TRBD1 cannot be verified. From germline, CDR1 is LNHNV and CDR2 YYDKDF (reference sequence). The CDR3 runs 16 residues. CDR3 protein: CATSSRVALGNQPQHF.

The chain joins TRBV20-1 to TRBJ1-2; TCRdb designates TRBD1, a call that cannot be tested without DNA. CDR3 length: 12 residues. Germline-derived CDR1 and CDR2 are DFQATT and SNEGSKA (reference sequence). The CDR3 sequence is CSARTTANGYTF.

This chain uses TRBV4-3 with TRBJ2-1. From germline, CDR1 is LGHNA and CDR2 YSLEER. This CDR3 is 15 amino acids long. Here the CDR3 reads CASSQDHSTNRPQFF.

The V call is TRBV13, the J call TRBJ1-2. Germline V lookup: CDR1 PRHDT, CDR2 FYEKMQ (reference sequence). This CDR3 spans 13 amino acids. This chain's CDR3 is CASSSRANYGYTF.

The rearrangement joins TRBV7-9 to TRBJ1-6. This CDR3 has 15 residues. The V gene's germline CDR1 is SEHNR and CDR2 FQNEAQ (reference sequence). The CDR3: CASSLAGPVEGPLHF. The full variable domain, rest sourced from reference TRBV7-9 and TRBJ1-6, is DTGVSQNPRHKITKRGQNVTFRCDPISEHNRLYWYRQTLGQGPEFLTYFQNEAQLEKSRLLSDRFSAERPKGSFSTLEIQRTEQGDSAMYLCASSLAGPVEGPLHFGNGTRLTVT.

The chain joins TRBV12-3 or TRBV12-4 to TRBJ1-6. The CDR3 is made up of 13 amino acids. The CDR3 sequence is CASGREGGSPLHF.

The chain employs TRBV2 and TRBJ2-1; TCRdb returns TRBD2, unconfirmable since there is no DNA. The CDR3 is 15 amino acids. Per germline, CDR1 SNHLY and CDR2 FYNNEI. The CDR3 here is CASGRGSLAGNEQFF.

This chain connects TRBV7-6 to TRBJ2-2; the D call from TCRdb, TRBD1, cannot be confirmed without DNA. CDR1 is SGHVS, CDR2 FNYEAQ, per germline. This CDR3 has 16 amino acids. The CDR3 is CASSERQGQGTGELFF.

The CDR3 loop is CASSQAGTGATEAFF. The rearrangement uses TRBV4-2 and TRBJ1-1; there is no DNA to check the TCRdb D call of TRBD1. The CDR3 has 15 amino acids. Germline V gives CDR1 LGHNA, CDR2 YNFKEQ.

This chain links TRBV6-1 with TRBJ2-1; without DNA, the TCRdb call of TRBD1 cannot be checked. CDR1 is MNHNS, CDR2 SASEGT, per germline. CDR3 size: 15 residues. This CDR3 is CASRGKGTGGSEQFF.